The rows below give T cell receptor beta chains drawn from one sample of a study of T cells in narcolepsy. Repertoires were generated with immunoSEQ multiplex PCR, while TCRdb's copy carries only in-frame clones and drops some. Here the sample spans 28,000 or so clones, about 89% being singletons. Sequenced material: CD45RA- memory CD4+ T cells from PBMCs. These receptors originate from a human donor with narcolepsy. The CDR3 runs from the conserved cysteine through the conserved F or W. A D gene is named only where the DNA matches it firmly. Where a row states a size, it is once, few, many or the class of an expanded clone; other rows omit it.

clone size,V gene,D gene,J gene,CDR3 protein,CDR3 DNA
NA,TRBV5-1,NA,TRBJ1-4,CASSLGQRNEKLFF,TGCGCCAGCAGCTTGGGACAAAGAAACGAAAAACTGTTTTTT
once,TRBV5-4,NA,TRBJ2-2,CASSPKTRENTGELFF,TGTGCCAGCAGCCCCAAAACCAGGGAGAACACCGGGGAGCTGTTTTTT
NA,TRBV20-1,NA,TRBJ2-1,CSARDGQGQFF,TGCAGTGCTAGAGATGGGCAGGGGCAGTTCTTC
NA,TRBV5-8,TRBD1,TRBJ1-2,CASSPGQLLYGYTF,TGTGCCAGCAGCCCGGGACAGCTTTTATATGGCTACACCTTC
once,TRBV2,TRBD2,TRBJ2-1,CASSLQTSGGVWAKEQFF,TGTGCCAGCAGCCTCCAGACTAGCGGGGGGGTTTGGGCAAAAGAGCAGTTCTTC
NA,TRBV5-1,TRBD1,TRBJ2-3,CASSLGQGAPDTQYF,TGCGCCAGCAGCCTGGGGCAGGGGGCCCCAGATACGCAGTATTTT
NA,TRBV6-6,TRBD1,TRBJ1-4,CASTTGTANEKLFF,TGTGCCAGCACCACCGGGACAGCTAATGAAAAACTGTTTTTT
few,TRBV5-1,TRBD1,TRBJ1-2,CASSPVEGQGGNYGYTF,TGCGCCAGCAGCCCCGTAGAGGGACAGGGGGGGAACTATGGCTACACCTTC
NA,TRBV12-5,TRBD2,TRBJ2-2,CASGLVFVAGNLNTGELFF,TGTGCTAGTGGTTTGGTATTCGTAGCGGGGAATCTGAACACCGGGGAGCTGTTTTTT
NA,TRBV5-6,NA,TRBJ1-2,CASSIRATDGYTF,TGTGCCAGCAGCATCAGGGCAACGGATGGCTACACCTTC
NA,TRBV7-2,NA,TRBJ1-1,CASNRMMNTEAFF,TGTGCCAGCAACCGGATGATGAACACTGAAGCTTTCTTT
NA,TRBV2,NA,TRBJ1-1,CASRKDITGDTEAFF,TGTGCCAGCAGAAAGGACATCACCGGGGACACTGAAGCTTTCTTT
NA,TRBV5-1,TRBD1,TRBJ1-2,CASSSGTAVYGHTF,TGCGCCAGCAGCTCCGGGACAGCCGTCTATGGCCACACCTTC
few,TRBV11-2,NA,TRBJ1-2,CASSLEPEDHGYTF,TGTGCCAGCAGCTTAGAACCCGAGGATCATGGCTACACCTTC
NA,TRBV5-6,NA,TRBJ1-1,CASSPDLNTEAFF,TGTGCCAGCAGCCCTGACTTGAACACTGAAGCTTTCTTT
NA,TRBV18,NA,TRBJ1-2,CASSPTGNAGYTF,TGTGCCAGCTCCCCTACAGGGAACGCTGGCTACACCTTC
few,TRBV4-2,NA,TRBJ2-1,CASSQRGSSYNEQFF,TGTGCCAGCAGCCAGCGGGGTAGCTCCTACAATGAGCAGTTCTTC
NA,TRBV6-6,NA,TRBJ1-2,CASSPQGNYGYTF,TGTGCCAGCAGTCCACAGGGAAACTATGGCTACACCTTC
NA,TRBV28,TRBD1,TRBJ1-2,CASSLYVGQGKSGGYTF,TGTGCCAGCAGTTTATACGTGGGACAGGGAAAATCGGGCGGCTACACCTTC
NA,TRBV7-2,NA,TRBJ2-5,CASSSRTQETQYF,TGTGCCAGCAGCTCAAGGACCCAAGAGACCCAGTACTTC
NA,TRBV5-1,NA,TRBJ2-5,CASSRTESSAQYF,TGCGCCAGCAGCCGGACAGAATCGTCGGCCCAGTACTTC
NA,TRBV9,TRBD1,TRBJ2-1,CASSGGTGGSNEQFF,TGTGCCAGCAGCGGAGGGACAGGGGGAAGCAATGAGCAGTTCTTC
NA,TRBV5-1,NA,TRBJ1-1,CASSPAEGLGTEAFF,TGCGCCAGCAGCCCTGCGGAGGGGCTGGGGACTGAAGCTTTCTTT
NA,TRBV6-1,NA,TRBJ2-4,CQPTGEGDIQYF,TGTCAACCAACAGGGGAGGGGGACATTCAGTACTTC
once,TRBV10-3,TRBD1,TRBJ1-2,CAISEDRGSYGYTF,TGTGCCATCAGCGAGGACAGGGGTAGCTATGGCTACACCTTC
NA,TRBV21-1,NA,TRBJ2-2,CASSPHFTDHTGELFF,TGTGCCAGCAGCCCACATTTTACGGATCACACCGGGGAGCTGTTTTTT
NA,TRBV9,TRBD2,TRBJ2-7,CASSAAGGSYEQYF,TGTGCCAGCAGCGCCGCGGGGGGATCCTACGAGCAGTACTTC
NA,TRBV6-4,TRBD1,TRBJ1-5,CASSTGQGNIYSNQPQHF,TGTGCCAGCAGTACGGGACAGGGGAACATTTATAGCAATCAGCCCCAGCATTTT
NA,TRBV29-1,TRBD1,TRBJ2-1,CSARGTGREQFF,TGCAGCGCCCGAGGGACAGGGAGGGAGCAGTTCTTC
NA,TRBV9,NA,TRBJ2-2,CASSVSRANTGELFF,TGTGCCAGCAGCGTTAGCAGGGCGAACACCGGGGAGCTGTTTTTT
NA,TRBV6-5,TRBD1,TRBJ2-7,CASSFGQGGEQYF,TGTGCCAGCAGCTTTGGACAGGGGGGCGAGCAGTACTTC
NA,TRBV2,TRBD2,TRBJ2-1,CASSEIAGGRGNEQFF,TGTGCCAGCAGTGAAATAGCGGGGGGGCGCGGCAATGAGCAGTTCTTC
NA,TRBV9,NA,TRBJ2-1,CASSVEAALASNEQFF,TGTGCCAGCAGCGTAGAAGCGGCCTTAGCATCCAATGAGCAGTTCTTC
NA,TRBV5-1,TRBD1,TRBJ1-1,CASSGSGTGISEAFF,TGCGCCAGCAGCGGATCCGGGACAGGGATCTCTGAAGCTTTCTTT
NA,TRBV15,NA,TRBJ2-4,CATSRAGGLAKNIQYF,TGTGCCACCAGCAGAGCCGGGGGCTTAGCCAAAAACATTCAGTACTTC
few,TRBV6-6,NA,TRBJ1-5,CASSYGQGRNQPQHF,TGTGCCAGCAGTTACGGGCAGGGTCGCAATCAGCCCCAGCATTTT
NA,TRBV9,TRBD1,TRBJ1-1,CASRATTGGLPTEAFF,TGTGCCAGCAGAGCAACGACAGGGGGTCTGCCCACTGAAGCTTTCTTT